This entry features one TCR beta chain sequence. A sort by CD45RO/CCR7/CD25/CD127/CD95/CD27 yielded CD4+ naive, central memory, regulatory and stem cell-like memory cells. TCRB transcripts that were expressed got sequenced, as all of the isolated RNA had been reverse transcribed. Sequencing was performed with immunoSEQ multiplex PCR; in TCRdb, only in-frame clones are kept and a portion is missing. The data show hundreds of thousands of clones, with 9.6% seen just once and under 0.045% held by the top ten. This record comes from a study of beta chain features in type 1 diabetes. The germline V gene has CDR1 SGHRS and CDR2 YFSETQ. Trimming took off 4 bases at V and 4 bases at J, with 14 bases between the two ends. CDR3 length: 15 residues.

This receptor was identified in a woman between 18 and 29 years old in good health. The specimen sequenced was naive CD4+ T cells from blood. The chain uses TRBV5-1 and TRBJ1-4; TRBD1 might be the D (5 bases). The DNA of the CDR3 is TGCGCCAGCAGCGGGTCGGGGCGGGATAATGAAAAACTGTTTTTT. Amino acid sequence: CASSGSGRDNEKLFF.